This TCR beta chain is drawn from a study of T cell changes during pregnancy in multiple sclerosis. The repertoire was sequenced with immunoSEQ multiplex PCR; TCRdb's copy has only in-frame clones and lacks some. This sample has roughly 57,000 clones, with 80% to 95% found just once. V shed 0 bases, J shed 6 bases, and the junction held 2 bases outside the gene matches. The CDR3 contains 14 residues. Germline V lookup: CDR1 SGDLS, CDR2 YYNGEE. Sequences were derived from CD4+ T cells from peripheral blood mononuclear cells, sampled after pregnancy. V and J are TRBV9 and TRBJ2-7; 11 bases match TRBD2. This receptor was obtained from a female donor with multiple sclerosis, enrolled in a pregnancy study. CDR3 amino acids: CASSVASGGFEQYF. For the CDR3, the DNA is TGTGCCAGCAGCGTAGCTAGCGGGGGGTTCGAGCAGTACTTC.